The 15 T cell receptor beta chains given below trace back to one sample, sequenced in a study of identical twins. TCRdb ran MiXCR on the 5' RACE reads and lists one entry per CDR3 protein. The sample includes approximately 230,000 distinct CDR3 sequences, about an eighth of them seen just once. Sequenced input: memory (CD45RO+) T cells sorted from blood. The receptors originated from a woman younger than 35 in good health.

This clonotype came up many times. This rearrangement joins TRBV7-2 to TRBJ1-5, with D hard to call. CDR1 is SGHTA and CDR2 is FQGNSA in the germline V gene. This CDR3 is 15 amino acids long. The ends were cut back, 4 bases at V and 0 bases at J, with 10 bases in the middle. DNA of the CDR3: TGTGCCAGCAGCTCTTGGGCCGTTAGCAATCAGCCCCAGCATTTT. The encoded protein is CASSSWAVSNQPQHF.

This chain uses TRBV14 with TRBJ2-3, with no clear D. CDR1 and CDR2 (germline): SGHDN, FVKESK. The CDR3 has 14 amino acids. V dropped 3 bases and J dropped 4 bases, with 11 bases sitting between them. The CDR3 nucleotides read TGTGCCAGCAGCCAGACCATGCGGTCAGATACGCAGTATTTT. Its translation: CASSQTMRSDTQYF.

A few counts support this clonotype. This chain uses TRBV25-1 with TRBJ2-7; possibly TRBD2 for D (6 bases). V was pared by 3 bases and J by 7 bases, with 19 bases between. Germline lookup yields CDR1 MGHDK and CDR2 SYGVNS. The CDR3 sequence is 15 residues long. In DNA form, the CDR3 reads TGTGCCAGCAGTGACCCCACCGGGGGAATCAAGGAGCAGTACTTC. It specifies CASSDPTGGIKEQYF.

This clonotype was detected a few times. The chain is built from TRBV7-2 and TRBJ1-4; possibly TRBD1 for D (5 bases). The ends were cut back, 6 bases at V and 8 bases at J, with 16 bases in the middle. The CDR3 spans 14 residues. Germline V gene lookup returns CDR1 SGHTA and CDR2 FQGNSA. The CDR3 protein is CASRTGTLDEKLFF. The CDR3 nucleotides read TGTGCCAGCAGAACCGGGACTCTCGACGAAAAACTGTTTTTT.

V is TRBV19 and J is TRBJ2-7; 11 nucleotides align to TRBD2. CDR3 size: 17 residues. Losses at the gene ends were 4 bases for V and 0 bases for J; bases not matched to a gene: 8. The V gene's germline CDR1 is LNHDA and CDR2 SQIVND (reference sequence). This chain's CDR3 is CASSKTPGLAASYEQYF. CDR3 coding DNA: TGTGCCAGTAGTAAAACACCGGGACTAGCGGCCTCCTACGAGCAGTACTTC.

This clonotype was recorded many times. This chain joins TRBV29-1 and TRBJ2-3; 8 bases line up with TRBD2. This CDR3 comprises 12 residues. Germline values: CDR1 SQVTM, CDR2 ANQGSEA. Trimming cost V 6 bases and J 5 bases; bases outside gene matches: 4. The CDR3 region has the DNA TGCAGCGTAGCGGGAGCTGGAGATACGCAGTATTTT. This translates into CSVAGAGDTQYF.

V is TRBV12-3 or TRBV12-4 and J is TRBJ1-1; D is undetermined. CDR3 length equals 12 residues. V lost 6 bases and J 6 bases, leaving 11 bases between the germline ends. The CDR3 loop reads CASSWGYAEAFF. The CDR3 DNA is TGTGCCAGCAGCTGGGGATACGCTGAAGCTTTCTTT.

V is TRBV29-1 and J is TRBJ2-5, with 9 positions matching TRBD2. Looked up from germline, CDR1 is SQVTM and CDR2 is ANQGSEA. This CDR3 is 15 amino acids long. With 5 bases clipped from V and 5 bases from J, the junction kept 12 bases outside the gene matches. The CDR3, as DNA: TGCAGCGTTTGTTCAGCGGGGGGTTACGGGGAGACCCAGTACTTC. It is translated as CSVCSAGGYGETQYF. The variable domain in full, with the rest retrieved from reference TRBV29-1 and TRBJ2-5, is SAVISQKPSRDICQRGTSLTIQCQVDSQVTMMFWYRQQPGQSLTLIATANQGSEATYESGFVIDKFPISRPNLTFSTLTVSNMSPEDSSIYLCSVCSAGGYGETQYFGPGTRLLVL.

This clonotype was found a few times. This chain joins TRBV9 and TRBJ2-4; D is unclear. V gave up 4 bases and J gave up 7 bases, with 18 bases separating them. The CDR3 runs to 15 residues. Germline V gives CDR1 SGDLS, CDR2 YYNGEE. DNA for the CDR3: TGTGCCAGCAGCCGAACCCCAGAAATATCGAACATTCAGTACTTC. It yields the protein CASSRTPEISNIQYF.

This clonotype appeared many times. The chain joins TRBV5-1 to TRBJ2-3; TRBD2 matches at 7 bases. The length of the CDR3 is 15 residues. Germline V gene lookup returns CDR1 SGHRS and CDR2 YFSETQ. The junction had 10 bases not matched to a gene; V was cut back by 1 base and J by 8 bases. CDR3 bases: TGCGCCAGCAGCTTGACCGGGACTAATAGTGGTACGCAGTATTTT. It yields the protein CASSLTGTNSGTQYF.

The V and J genes are TRBV4-1 and TRBJ2-2; 8 bases fit TRBD1. The V segment lost 6 bases and the J segment 2 bases; nucleotides outside the gene matches: 11. Germline CDR1 is MGHRA and CDR2 is YSYEKL. The CDR3 length is 17 residues. CDR3 bases: TGCGCCAGCAGAGATATGCTCAGGGGGCGAAACACCGGGGAGCTGTTTTTT. Translating gives CASRDMLRGRNTGELFF.

The rearrangement uses TRBV9 and TRBJ2-3; 10 bases are shared with TRBD2. CDR1 is SGDLS and CDR2 is YYNGEE in the germline V gene. The CDR3 is made up of 15 amino acids. V shed 3 bases, J shed 3 bases, and the junction held 4 bases outside the gene matches. CDR3 nucleotide sequence: TGTGCCAGCAGCGCAGCGGGAGGGACTACAGATACGCAGTATTTT. Translating it yields CASSAAGGTTDTQYF. The whole variable domain, filled in from reference TRBV9 and TRBJ2-3, reads DSGVTQTPKHLITATGQRVTLRCSPRSGDLSVYWYQQSLDQGLQFLIQYYNGEERAKGNILERFSAQQFPDLHSELNLSSLELGDSALYFCASSAAGGTTDTQYFGPGTRLTVL.

The chain employs TRBV7-2 and TRBJ2-7, with D perhaps given as TRBD1 or TRBD2 (5 bases each). V was clipped by 1 base and J by 3 bases, with 10 bases between them. Germline V gives CDR1 SGHTA, CDR2 FQGNSA. The CDR3 runs to 14 residues. The CDR3 nucleotides read TGTGCCAGCAGCTTAGTTGGGACCTACTACGAGCAGTACTTC. Its protein product is CASSLVGTYYEQYF.

The chain has TRBV18 and TRBJ2-1, with D tentatively TRBD2 (6 bases). The CDR3 is made up of 13 amino acids. The germline V and J ends were trimmed by 6 bases and 8 bases, with 14 bases remaining between them. Germline CDR1 reads KGHSH; CDR2 reads LQKENI. The CDR3 DNA reads TGTGCCAGCTCGGATACTAGCTTCCATGAGCAGTTCTTC. Translating gives CASSDTSFHEQFF. Supplemented by reference TRBV18 and TRBJ2-1, the full variable domain reads NAGVMQNPRHLVRRRGQEARLRCSPMKGHSHVYWYRQLPEEGLKFMVYLQKENIIDESGMPKERFSAEFPKEGPSILRIQQVVRGDSAAYFCASSDTSFHEQFFGPGTRLTVL.

This clonotype was seen more than once but under ten times. V is TRBV20-1 and J is TRBJ2-5; a possible D gene is TRBD2 (6 bases). Between the trimmed V and J ends, which lost 6 bases and 4 bases, there was a span of 12 bases. Germline values: CDR1 DFQATT, CDR2 SNEGSKA (reference sequence). This CDR3 has 12 residues. The CDR3: CSAVGLLETQYF. Here the CDR3 DNA reads TGCAGTGCCGTGGGACTCCTAGAGACCCAGTACTTC.